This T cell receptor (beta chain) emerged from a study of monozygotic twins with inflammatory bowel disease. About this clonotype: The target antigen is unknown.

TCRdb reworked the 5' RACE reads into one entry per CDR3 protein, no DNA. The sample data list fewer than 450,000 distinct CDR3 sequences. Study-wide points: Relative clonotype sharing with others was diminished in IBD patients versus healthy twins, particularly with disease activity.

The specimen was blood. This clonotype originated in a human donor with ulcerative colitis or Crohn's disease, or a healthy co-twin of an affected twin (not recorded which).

The CDR3 sequence is CASGPNREQYF. The chain joins TRBV19 to TRBJ2-7. This CDR3 comprises 11 residues. Germline V CDR1 and CDR2: LNHDA, SQIVND (reference sequence).